The following is a T cell receptor (beta chain) sequence with its context. The antigen is unknown. This entry belongs to a study of T cell responses to AZD1222 COVID-19 vaccine. Study-wide results and limits: The donor group comprised mostly white British people and more females; the analysis possibly underestimated clonal diversity.

TCRdb's copy holds only in-frame clones and misses some; the assay was immunoSEQ multiplex PCR. The sample carries some 42,000 clones, roughly 83% recorded once. The V segment lost 5 bases and the J segment 4 bases; nucleotides outside the gene matches: 16. Germline CDR1 reads SGDLS; CDR2 reads YYNGEE. This CDR3 contains 18 residues. The TCR comes from an adult who received the AZD1222 COVID-19 vaccine. The chain carries TRBV9 and TRBJ2-3, with TRBD1 identical over 10 bases. The sample in question was peripheral blood, obtained 28 days after the second AZD1222 dose. CDR3 DNA sequence: TGTGCCAGCAGTCCACCGCTTGGACAGGGGGTTATGGCAGATACGCAGTATTTT. Translating gives CASSPPLGQGVMADTQYF.